The rows below give T cell receptor beta chains drawn from one sample of a study of CD8+CD57+ T cells in acquired aplastic anemia. TCRdb reanalysed the reads using MiXCR and keeps one entry per CDR3 protein. The table lists 300,000 or so distinct CDR3 sequences, 45% to 65% of them singletons. The sequencing input was sorted CD4+, CD8+, or CD8+CD57+ T cells (not recorded which) from PBMCs. These receptor sequences come from a human donor with aplastic anemia. CDR3s include the opening cysteine and the closing phenylalanine or tryptophan.

TRBV7-8,TRBJ2-5,CASSLLGGTGDRLQETQYF
TRBV7-9,TRBJ2-1,CASSLGSGGGYNEQFF
TRBV7-9,TRBJ1-2,CASSSTGPYGYTF
TRBV2,TRBJ1-1,CASKDGPDTEAFF
TRBV4-1,TRBJ2-3,CASSQRDRNTDTQYF
TRBV15,TRBJ1-6,CATSRDPGLNSPLHF
TRBV24-1,TRBJ2-7,CATSANSSPYEQYF
TRBV29-1,TRBJ2-3,CSVYLRRTDTQYF
TRBV9,TRBJ2-2,CASSVSEREQGELFF
TRBV5-6,TRBJ2-1,CASSLGSLGYNEQFF
TRBV5-1,TRBJ2-6,CASSLGQSGANVLTF
TRBV5-1,TRBJ1-3,CASSLSGNGNTIYF
TRBV7-9,TRBJ2-2,CAAKGTSNTGELSW
TRBV6-5,TRBJ2-6,CASKGGDQPSGANVLTF
TRBV9,TRBJ2-3,CASTIGRRAIDTQYF
TRBV20-1,TRBJ2-1,CSAPVPPAGVLEQFF
TRBV5-1,TRBJ1-2,CASSFTGESYGYTF
TRBV7-6,TRBJ2-3,CASREGTGITTDTQYF
TRBV7-2,TRBJ2-7,CASSYWDSSREQYF
TRBV10-3,TRBJ1-5,CAISDGGVGNQPQHF
TRBV7-8,TRBJ1-6,CASSPRTGGPGHNSPLHF
TRBV19,TRBJ2-5,CASSRNQETQYF
TRBV19,TRBJ1-2,CASTGDNYGYTF
TRBV19,TRBJ2-1,CASSMSDRGEQFF
TRBV19,TRBJ1-6,CASSVTGTARNSPLHF
TRBV15,TRBJ1-5,CATSRDGLKEFYSNQPQHF
TRBV9,TRBJ1-6,CASSVGTLNSPLHF
TRBV29-1,TRBJ2-1,CSVDYINEQFF
TRBV11-3,TRBJ2-7,CASSSLDRSYEQYF
TRBV7-9,TRBJ2-7,CASSERQDGEQYF
TRBV19,TRBJ2-1,CASSITGPTEQFF
TRBV5-1,.,CASSLGPSQETQYF
TRBV5-1,TRBJ2-1,CASSLSGIENEQFF
TRBV5-1,TRBJ1-6,CASSLGQPRSPLHF
TRBV20-1,TRBJ1-2,CSARGRLWDGYTF
TRBV20-1,TRBJ2-2,CSATGTENTGELFF
TRBV4-2,TRBJ2-7,CASSQEKNSYEQYF
TRBV7-2,TRBJ2-1,CASSLGPSVGEQFF
TRBV7-3,TRBJ2-1,CASSREGLGNEQFF
TRBV10-3,TRBJ2-1,CAISESQVGSEQFF
TRBV10-1,TRBJ1-5,CASSGPGSLRNQPQHF
TRBV19,TRBJ2-7,CASREGSGGDYEQYF
TRBV27,TRBJ1-2,CASSQTGTYYGYTF
TRBV24-1,TRBJ1-5,CATSADNQPQHF
TRBV20-1,TRBJ2-3,CSARPHRNTQYF
TRBV7-9,TRBJ1-2,CASSAGVGYTF
TRBV4-1,TRBJ2-7,CASSQSDRGTGSYEQYF
TRBV13,TRBJ1-2,CASSFRDRGYTF
TRBV4-1,TRBJ1-6,CASSQDWRAGDSPLHF